These 32 T cell receptor beta chains were sequenced from one sample in a study of T-cell reconstitution after alpha-beta-depleted transplantation in children. Unique molecular identifiers featured in how the TCRbeta library was prepared. In TCRdb, the PCR reads were re-called with MiXCR into one record per CDR3 protein. This table has roughly 100,000 distinct CDR3 sequences, 4.5% to 7.5% appearing once. Sequenced material: PBMCs, mostly from graft donor cells, taken 60 days after TCRalphabeta/CD19-depleted stem cell transplant. The source of these receptors is a female patient aged 2-10 years who had a stem cell transplant for Fanconi anemia, so the T cells may come from the graft donor.

On this clonotype: A much more abundant neighbour one base away suggests this may be a read error. Because it lacks the conserved phenylalanine or tryptophan at the end, this CDR3 is likely a read error. This chain uses TRBV12-5 with TRBJ2-1; TRBD2 might be the D (5 bases). The V gene's germline CDR1 is LGHNT and CDR2 FRNRAP. The V end lost 6 bases, the J end lost 9 bases, and 9 bases lay between the germline ends. The CDR3 runs to 11 residues. CDR3 nucleotide sequence: TGTGCTAGTGGCTCGGGGTTTGAGCAGTTCTCC. Protein sequence: CASGSGFEQFS.

The table lists this clonotype with many counts. The chain uses TRBV28 and TRBJ2-1, with D maybe TRBD1 (6 bases). Germline-derived CDR1 and CDR2 are MDHEN and SYDVKM. The CDR3 is made up of 15 amino acids. V lost 3 bases and J lost 6, with 15 bases in between. CDR3 nucleotide sequence: TGTGCCAGCAGTTTGAGAGGGGGTTGGGGCAATGAGCAGTTCTTC. It codes for CASSLRGGWGNEQFF.

This clonotype was recorded a few times. This rearrangement joins TRBV4-2 to TRBJ2-3, with TRBD2 identical over 15 bases. The CDR3 sequence is 17 residues long. In germline, CDR1 is LGHNA, CDR2 YNFKEQ. Trimming removed 4 bases from V and 6 bases from J; junction bases left unmatched: 8. CDR3 nucleotides: TGTGCCAGCAGCCTGGGACTAGCGGGAGGAAGTGGGGATACGCAGTATTTT. Translating it yields CASSLGLAGGSGDTQYF.

J is TRBJ1-1 and V is TRBV2; 7 nucleotides match TRBD1. V lost 6 bases and J lost 0; bases outside the gene matches: 4. This CDR3 spans 14 amino acids. Per germline, CDR1 SNHLY and CDR2 FYNNEI. The CDR3: CASSRGQVNTEAFF. The CDR3 DNA sequence: TGTGCCAGCAGCAGAGGACAGGTGAACACTGAAGCTTTCTTT.

This chain connects TRBV2 to TRBJ2-2; tentatively, D is TRBD1 (5 bases). Germline V gives CDR1 SNHLY, CDR2 FYNNEI. This CDR3 comprises 14 residues. V lost 0 bases, J lost 7 bases, and 9 bases lay in between. The CDR3 loop reads CASSEARVIGELFF. The DNA for the CDR3 is TGTGCCAGCAGTGAAGCCAGGGTGATCGGGGAGCTGTTTTTT.

The chain is built from TRBV6-2 or TRBV6-3 and TRBJ2-7; tentatively, D is TRBD2 (5 bases). Trimming took 0 bases from V and 4 from J, leaving 13 bases between them. The CDR3 totals 15 residues. The V gene's germline CDR1 is MNHEY and CDR2 SVGEGT. The CDR3 loop is CASSYSSRGLYEQYF. The CDR3 DNA follows: TGTGCCAGCAGTTACTCGTCCCGGGGTCTATACGAGCAGTACTTC.

In its sample, this clonotype was seen many times. This chain connects TRBV6-2 or TRBV6-3 to TRBJ2-1, with 8 bases fitting TRBD2. This CDR3 is 12 amino acids long. Per the germline V gene, CDR1 is MNHEY and CDR2 is SVGEGT. The J segment lost 3 bases and the V segment lost 8 bases, leaving 0 bases of the junction unmatched. CDR3 residues: CASGTSYNEQFF. The CDR3 DNA reads TGTGCCAGCGGGACTAGCTACAATGAGCAGTTCTTC.

The sample holds many counts of this clonotype. The V call is TRBV5-1, the J call TRBJ2-2; D perhaps matches TRBD1 (6 bases). The CDR3 is made up of 16 amino acids. V gave up 4 bases and J gave up 4 bases, with 17 bases separating them. Germline values: CDR1 SGHRS, CDR2 YFSETQ. The CDR3: CASSPYLDSRTGELFF. DNA for the CDR3: TGCGCCAGCAGCCCGTACCTGGACAGCCGCACCGGGGAGCTGTTTTTT. Filled out from reference TRBV5-1 and TRBJ2-2, the complete variable domain reads KAGVTQTPRYLIKTRGQQVTLSCSPISGHRSVSWYQQTPGQGLQFLFEYFSETQRNKGNFPGRFSGRQFSNSRSEMNVSTLELGDSALYLCASSPYLDSRTGELFFGEGSRLTVL.

The table lists this clonotype with many counts. This chain uses TRBV5-1 with TRBJ2-2; perhaps TRBD2 as D (5 bases). The germline V and J ends were trimmed by 2 bases and 2 bases, with 10 bases remaining between them. Germline CDR1 SGHRS, CDR2 YFSETQ. This CDR3 spans 15 amino acids. The CDR3 sequence: CASSLSGNNTGELFF. As DNA, the CDR3 is TGCGCCAGCAGCTTATCCGGGAACAACACCGGGGAGCTGTTTTTT.

This clonotype was found a few times. The J gene is TRBJ2-2, the V gene TRBV5-1; 7 bases match TRBD1. Germline V lookup: CDR1 SGHRS, CDR2 YFSETQ. This CDR3 has 12 residues. Losses at the gene ends were 7 bases for V and 6 bases for J; bases not matched to a gene: 3. The CDR3 is CASFQGAGELFF. The DNA of the CDR3 is TGCGCCAGCTTCCAGGGGGCCGGGGAGCTGTTTTTT.

This clonotype was observed at least ten times. This rearrangement joins TRBV5-6 to TRBJ2-6, with a weak D call TRBD1 (5 bases). The V end lost 3 bases, the J end lost 0 bases, and 13 bases lay between the germline ends. The CDR3 runs 17 residues. Germline CDR1 and CDR2: SGHDT and YYEEEE. CDR3 nucleotide sequence: TGTGCCAGCAGCTCTCCGACAGAGGCCTCTGGGGCCAACGTCCTGACTTTC. Translated, it gives CASSSPTEASGANVLTF.

This clonotype was counted at least ten times. The genes are TRBV12-3 or TRBV12-4 and TRBJ2-7, with 7 nucleotides matching TRBD1. V shed 1 base, J shed 3 bases, and the junction held 3 bases outside the gene matches. This CDR3 region has 14 residues. CDR3 DNA sequence: TGTGCCAGCAGTTTAGAGGGACAGAGCTACGAGCAGTACTTC. This encodes CASSLEGQSYEQYF.

This clonotype was counted at least ten times. The chain links TRBV30 to TRBJ2-7; D may be TRBD2 (5 bases). The V gene lost 3 bases and the J gene lost 3 bases, with 6 bases spanning the gap. The CDR3 is 11 amino acids. Per the germline V gene, CDR1 is GTSNPN and CDR2 is SVGIG (reference sequence). CDR3 sequence: CAWSRGYEQYF. The CDR3 DNA reads TGTGCCTGGAGCCGGGGCTACGAGCAGTACTTC.

The table lists this clonotype with a few counts. This chain uses TRBV27 with TRBJ2-3, with 7 bases that match TRBD1. The CDR3 has 16 amino acids. Germline CDR1 MNHEY, CDR2 SMNVEV (reference sequence). V shed 2 bases, J shed 1 base, and the junction held 6 bases outside the gene matches. The CDR3 bases are TGTGCCAGCAGTTTACACAGCACAGGGGGCACAGATACGCAGTATTTT. As protein: CASSLHSTGGTDTQYF.

This clonotype was recorded many times. The V call is TRBV13, the J call TRBJ1-4, with D unresolved. The V gene's germline CDR1 is PRHDT and CDR2 FYEKMQ (reference sequence). The CDR3 covers 15 residues. V lost 5 bases and J lost 8, with 18 bases in between. CDR3 region: CASSIGPAGYEKLFF. The CDR3 DNA sequence: TGTGCCAGCAGCATCGGCCCTGCTGGATACGAAAAACTGTTTTTT.

This clonotype occurred a few times. This CDR3 reads CASSPQLRTAGAEAFF. The CDR3 DNA follows: TGTGCCAGCAGCCCACAATTACGGACAGCCGGAGCTGAAGCTTTCTTT. The V and J genes are TRBV7-2 and TRBJ1-1; D may be TRBD1 (6 bases). Germline-derived CDR1 and CDR2 are SGHTA and FQGNSA. V was shortened by 5 bases and J by 6 bases, with 22 bases between the two germline ends. The CDR3 has 16 amino acids.

This clonotype was found many times. The chain joins TRBV18 to TRBJ2-1; 10 nucleotides align to TRBD1. V shed 3 bases and J 9 bases; nucleotides not matched to a gene: 8. CDR1 KGHSH and CDR2 LQKENI come from the germline V gene. The CDR3 loop spans 15 amino acids. CDR3 nucleotides: TGTGCCAGCTCACCCGGGACAGGGGAGAGGATTGAGCAGTTCTTC. Translating gives CASSPGTGERIEQFF.

This sequence joins TRBV27 and TRBJ2-7; TRBD2 aligns across 13 bases. Germline CDR1 is MNHEY and CDR2 is SMNVEV (reference sequence). V lost 5 bases and J lost 3; bases outside the gene matches: 7. The CDR3 has 16 residues. CDR3 amino acids: CASSLRGLAGLYEQYF. CDR3 in DNA: TGTGCCAGCAGTCTGCGGGGACTAGCGGGACTCTACGAGCAGTACTTC.

The chain couples TRBV20-1 to TRBJ2-7; 7 bases agree with TRBD1. The CDR3 sequence is 15 residues long. CDR1 is DFQATT, CDR2 SNEGSKA, per germline (reference sequence). After removal of 2 bases from V and 3 bases from J, the junction contained 10 bases not matched to a gene. The CDR3 coding sequence is TGCAGTGCTAGAAACCTCCACAGGGGCAGCTACGAGCAGTACTTC. Translating gives CSARNLHRGSYEQYF.

The table lists this clonotype with many counts. V gene TRBV12-3 or TRBV12-4 combines with J gene TRBJ1-1; 8 positions agree with TRBD1. The CDR3 extends over 17 amino acids. V gave up 6 bases and J gave up 2 bases; unmatched junction bases: 14. The CDR3 here is CASRWGGTGRQNTEAFF. The CDR3, as DNA: TGTGCCAGCAGGTGGGGGGGGACAGGAAGACAAAACACTGAAGCTTTCTTT.

In this sample, this clonotype turned up many times. The CDR3 region is CASSFLGTSDYEQYF. CDR3 nucleotides: TGTGCCAGCAGTTTTTTGGGGACTAGCGACTACGAGCAGTACTTC. The chain combines TRBV28 with TRBJ2-7; TRBD2 agrees at 10 bases. Per the germline V gene, CDR1 is MDHEN and CDR2 is SYDVKM. The CDR3 extends over 15 amino acids. After removal of 3 bases from V and 3 bases from J, the junction contained 5 bases not matched to a gene.

This clonotype came up many times. The gene calls are TRBV7-2 and TRBJ2-7; 7 nucleotides match TRBD1. This CDR3 is 14 amino acids long. Per germline, CDR1 SGHTA and CDR2 FQGNSA. With V trimmed by 5 bases and J by 3 bases, 7 bases remained unmatched. The CDR3 DNA sequence: TGTGCCAGCAGCCCCCCCGACAGGGTCTACGAGCAGTACTTC. Translated, it gives CASSPPDRVYEQYF.

In this sample, this clonotype turned up many times. V usage is TRBV27 and J usage is TRBJ2-5, with D possibly being TRBD2 (5 bases). The CDR3 runs to 13 residues. V was clipped by 0 bases and J by 5 bases, with 7 bases between them. In germline, CDR1 is MNHEY, CDR2 SMNVEV (reference sequence). The CDR3 reads CASSLSTGETQYF. The CDR3 DNA reads TGTGCCAGCAGTTTATCGACGGGGGAGACCCAGTACTTC.

At least ten counts were recorded for this clonotype. J is TRBJ1-1 and V is TRBV6-2 or TRBV6-3, with TRBD1 matching 7 bases. There are 13 residues in the CDR3. V lost 2 bases to trimming and J lost 7 bases; unmatched junction nucleotides: 4. Germline loops: CDR1 MNHEY, CDR2 SVGEGT. The DNA of the CDR3 is TGTGCCAGCAGTTACATAAGGACAGGTGAAGCTTTCTTT. Residues: CASSYIRTGEAFF.

At least ten counts were recorded for this clonotype. The chain links TRBV28 to TRBJ2-3; TRBD1 matches at 8 bases. The V gene end was trimmed by 3 bases and the J gene end by 2 bases; junction bases not matched to a gene: 7. Germline loops: CDR1 MDHEN, CDR2 SYDVKM. The CDR3 extends over 16 amino acids. The CDR3 DNA reads as TGTGCCAGCAGTTTTTCGGACAGGGATTACACAGATACGCAGTATTTT. Its protein product is CASSFSDRDYTDTQYF.

This clonotype was counted many times. V usage is TRBV7-9 and J usage is TRBJ2-1; D perhaps matches TRBD2 (5 bases). Trimming left V 8 bases short and J 2 bases short, with 16 bases between. This CDR3 contains 15 residues. Germline V gives CDR1 SEHNR, CDR2 FQNEAQ (reference sequence). Here the CDR3 reads CASLLSGPTYNEQFF. The CDR3 DNA follows: TGTGCCAGCCTTCTGAGCGGCCCTACCTACAATGAGCAGTTCTTC.

In its sample, this clonotype was seen many times. J is TRBJ1-3 and V is TRBV28; possibly TRBD1 for D (5 bases). Germline values: CDR1 MDHEN, CDR2 SYDVKM. CDR3 length: 13 amino acids. Trimming cost V 6 bases and J 7 bases, with 13 bases left between them. The CDR3 DNA sequence: TGTGCCAGCAGGACTGGACATGCCAACACCATATATTTT. This encodes CASRTGHANTIYF.

This clonotype was recorded at least ten times. This chain joins TRBV20-1 and TRBJ1-1; D gene uncertain. The V gene lost 0 bases and the J gene lost 6 bases, with 5 bases spanning the gap. Germline values: CDR1 DFQATT, CDR2 SNEGSKA (reference sequence). The CDR3 spans 11 residues. CDR3 bases: TGCAGTGCTAGAGATTGGGCTGAAGCTTTCTTT. The encoded protein is CSARDWAEAFF.

With regard to this clonotype: Just one base apart from a much larger clone, this may be a read error. The chain carries TRBV11-2 and TRBJ2-7; D might be TRBD1 (7 bases). The ends were cut back, 3 bases at V and 0 bases at J, with 21 bases in the middle. Germline assignment: CDR1 SGHAT and CDR2 FQNNGV. CDR3 length: 18 amino acids. CDR3 region: CASSLRGLAIRNSYEQYF. CDR3 DNA sequence: TGTGCCAGCAGCTTGAGGGGGCTAGCGATAAGAAACTCCTACGAGCAGTACTTC.

A few counts support this clonotype. This chain links TRBV20-1 with TRBJ1-5; TRBD1 agrees at 9 bases. V trimming: 2 bases; J trimming: 3 bases; junction bases outside the gene matches: 8. The CDR3 spans 16 residues. Per the germline V gene, CDR1 is DFQATT and CDR2 is SNEGSKA (reference sequence). CDR3 region: CSARPQGQGNNQPQHF. The DNA for the CDR3 is TGCAGTGCTAGACCTCAAGGACAGGGGAACAATCAGCCCCAGCATTTT.

This clonotype was picked up many times. This chain links TRBV2 with TRBJ2-7; 9 nucleotides match TRBD1. The CDR3 consists of 14 residues. Trimming at V came to 7 bases and at J to 3 bases, leaving 7 bases not matched to a gene. CDR1 is SNHLY, CDR2 FYNNEI, per germline. For the CDR3, the DNA is TGTGCCAGCACCTGGGACAGGGCGAACTACGAGCAGTACTTC. It is translated as CASTWDRANYEQYF.

This clonotype occurred many times. This rearrangement joins TRBV20-1 to TRBJ2-3; 9 bases are a match to TRBD2. The CDR3 spans 13 residues. V lost 3 bases, J lost 6 bases, and 4 bases stayed unmatched. The germline V gene has CDR1 DFQATT and CDR2 SNEGSKA (reference sequence). The CDR3 spells CSARGLAPDTQYF. The DNA of the CDR3 is TGCAGTGCTAGGGGACTAGCTCCCGATACGCAGTATTTT.